This is a list of T cell receptor beta chains from one sample in a study of shared clonotypes between healthy human individuals. This table comes from immunoSEQ multiplex PCR, and its TCRdb copy is limited to in-frame clones, with some not included. The sample has about 680,000 clones, just over 90% seen once. Sequencing used naive CD8+ T cells sorted from blood. The source of these receptors is a man aged 25-45 years in good health. Each CDR3 is given with its conserved first and last residue. D genes are given only for firm matches. Only some rows state a clone size, as once, few, many or a class for expanded clones.

TRBV11-2	NA	NA	TRBJ2-7	CASSLGSGLVYEQYF	TGTGCCAGCAGCTTAGGGTCCGGGCTGGTCTACGAGCAGTACTTC
TRBV19	NA	NA	TRBJ1-6	CASTPTGNSPLHF	TGTGCCAGTACCCCTACGGGGAATTCACCCCTCCACTTT
TRBV6-1	NA	NA	TRBJ2-5	CASSEGVLFGETQYF	TGTGCCAGCAGTGAAGGTGTGCTTTTTGGAGAGACCCAGTACTTC
TRBV7-9	NA	NA	TRBJ1-3	CASSLGGARSGNTIYF	TGTGCCAGCAGCTTAGGGGGGGCCCGCTCTGGAAACACCATATATTTT
TRBV28	NA	NA	TRBJ2-7	CASSFVGQTGHEQYF	TGTGCCAGCAGTTTTGTAGGACAGACGGGCCACGAGCAGTACTTC
TRBV28	NA	NA	TRBJ1-3	CASSLAPFSSGNTIYF	TGTGCCAGCAGTTTAGCCCCTTTTAGCTCTGGAAACACCATATATTTT
TRBV19	TRBD2	NA	TRBJ2-1	CASSIDSGSRNEQFF	TGTGCCAGTAGTATAGACAGCGGGAGCCGCAATGAGCAGTTCTTC
TRBV29-1	NA	NA	TRBJ2-2	CSVGQENTGELFF	TGCAGCGTTGGACAGGAGAACACCGGGGAGCTGTTTTTT
TRBV10-1	NA	NA	TRBJ2-2	CASTGESGELFF	TGCGCCAGCACCGGGGAATCCGGGGAGCTGTTTTTT
TRBV6-1	NA	few	TRBJ2-7	CASSESGGRYYEQYF	TGTGCCAGCAGTGAAAGTGGGGGTCGGTACTACGAGCAGTACTTC
TRBV27	TRBD2	NA	TRBJ2-1	CASSNLIGLAGVENEQFF	TGTGCCAGCAGTAACTTAATCGGCCTAGCGGGAGTAGAGAATGAGCAGTTCTTC
TRBV14	NA	NA	TRBJ1-1	CASSLIQGWDTEAFF	TGTGCCAGCAGCCTTATTCAGGGGTGGGACACTGAAGCTTTCTTT
TRBV7-8	TRBD2	NA	TRBJ2-7	CASSRQVGSGNEQYF	TGTGCCAGCAGCCGTCAAGTGGGCAGCGGGAACGAGCAGTACTTC
TRBV27	TRBD2	NA	TRBJ2-3	CASSPTSDDTDTQYF	TGTGCCAGCAGTCCGACTAGCGATGACACAGATACGCAGTATTTT
TRBV25-1	TRBD2	NA	TRBJ2-1	CASSELVLAAFNEQFF	TGTGCCAGCAGTGAACTGGTACTAGCGGCCTTCAATGAGCAGTTCTTC
TRBV27	NA	NA	TRBJ1-5	CASSGAGAYSNQPQHF	TGTGCCAGCAGTGGGGCAGGCGCGTATAGCAATCAGCCCCAGCATTTT
TRBV28	NA	NA	TRBJ2-7	CASSPSSHDSYEQYF	TGTGCCAGCAGTCCCAGTTCCCATGACTCCTACGAGCAGTACTTC
TRBV28	NA	NA	TRBJ2-5	CASSSDGFQETQYF	TGTGCCAGCAGCTCCGACGGGTTTCAAGAGACCCAGTACTTC
TRBV2	TRBD1	few	TRBJ1-1	CASTAVGGGVEAFF	TGTGCCAGCACTGCGGTGGGAGGGGGCGTCGAAGCTTTCTTT
TRBV4-1	TRBD1	NA	TRBJ2-6	CASSFTRAGQGPSGANVLTF	TGCGCCAGCAGCTTCACACGGGCGGGACAGGGACCATCTGGGGCCAACGTCCTGACTTTC
TRBV6-5	TRBD2	NA	TRBJ2-7	CASSGGSSYEQYF	TGTGCCAGTTCGGGGGGGAGCTCCTACGAGCAGTACTTC
TRBV19	TRBD2	NA	TRBJ2-1	CASSKTSGYYNEQFF	TGTGCCAGTAGCAAAACTAGCGGGTACTACAATGAGCAGTTCTTC
TRBV4-1	NA	NA	TRBJ2-5	CASSHAGEETQYF	TGCGCCAGCAGCCACGCAGGGGAGGAGACCCAGTACTTC
TRBV7-9	TRBD1	NA	TRBJ1-4	CASSDTGASYEKLFF	TGTGCCAGCAGCGATACAGGGGCTTCCTACGAAAAACTGTTTTTT
TRBV5-1	TRBD1	NA	TRBJ2-3	CASSPSRDRAYTDTQYF	TGCGCCAGCAGCCCGTCCCGGGACAGGGCCTACACAGATACGCAGTATTTT
TRBV29-1	TRBD2	NA	TRBJ2-5	CSVGTGGQETQYF	TGCAGCGTTGGGACGGGGGGACAAGAGACCCAGTACTTC
TRBV6-5	NA	few	TRBJ1-5	CASSYDSGPNQPQHF	TGTGCCAGCAGTTACGATTCAGGGCCAAATCAGCCCCAGCATTTT
TRBV27	TRBD1	NA	TRBJ2-7	CASSYATGNYEQYF	TGTGCCAGCAGTTACGCGACAGGGAACTACGAGCAGTACTTC
TRBV14	NA	NA	TRBJ1-1	CASSPPLAWGWVNTEAFF	TGTGCCAGCAGCCCCCCTCTCGCGTGGGGTTGGGTGAACACTGAAGCTTTCTTT
TRBV2	NA	NA	TRBJ1-2	CATEELTNYGYTF	TGTGCCACGGAGGAGCTGACTAACTATGGCTACACCTTC
TRBV5-4	NA	NA	TRBJ2-1	CASSPVGDDEQFF	TGTGCCAGCAGCCCTGTCGGGGACGATGAGCAGTTCTTC
TRBV27	TRBD2	NA	TRBJ2-5	CASSPLADQETQYF	TGTGCCAGCAGTCCACTAGCGGACCAAGAGACCCAGTACTTC
TRBV6-1	NA	NA	TRBJ1-1	CASSEAVNPVVPEAFF	TGTGCCAGCAGTGAAGCGGTCAACCCTGTGGTCCCTGAAGCTTTCTTT
TRBV29-1	NA	NA	TRBJ1-4	CSAHLGEKLFF	TGCAGCGCCCACCTAGGAGAAAAACTGTTTTTT
TRBV7-2	NA	NA	TRBJ1-3	CASSLESRGYGNTIYF	TGTGCCAGCAGCTTAGAAAGTAGGGGCTATGGAAACACCATATATTTT
TRBV11-2	NA	NA	TRBJ2-7	CASSLDIPRYSYEQYF	TGTGCCAGCAGCTTAGATATCCCGAGGTACTCCTACGAGCAGTACTTC
TRBV7-8	TRBD2	NA	TRBJ2-7	CASSLRLAGPYEQYF	TGTGCCAGCAGCTTACGACTAGCGGGGCCCTACGAGCAGTACTTC
TRBV6-5	NA	few	TRBJ1-3	CASSRTATGNTIYF	TGTGCCAGCAGTAGAACAGCTACTGGAAACACCATATATTTT
TRBV5-4	NA	NA	TRBJ2-4	CASSLGGQENIQYF	TGTGCCAGCAGCTTGGGGGGCCAGGAAAACATTCAGTACTTC
TRBV29-1	NA	NA	TRBJ2-7	CSVERLGGQPYEQYF	TGCAGCGTTGAAAGGTTGGGGGGACAGCCTTACGAGCAGTACTTC
TRBV7-2	NA	NA	TRBJ2-5	CASSQRDKTGETQYF	TGTGCCAGCAGCCAACGGGACAAAACAGGGGAGACCCAGTACTTC
TRBV14	NA	NA	TRBJ1-1	CASSQEQYQNTEAFF	TGTGCCAGCAGCCAAGAGCAGTATCAGAACACTGAAGCTTTCTTT
TRBV5-1	TRBD2	NA	TRBJ2-3	CASSHRTSGRFNDTQYF	TGCGCCAGCAGCCACCGGACTAGCGGGAGATTTAATGATACGCAGTATTTT
TRBV7-8	TRBD2	NA	TRBJ2-7	CASSLWTSGGYEQYF	TGTGCCAGCAGCCTCTGGACTAGCGGGGGCTACGAGCAGTACTTC
TRBV7-9	NA	few	TRBJ2-2	CASSLSSLGEANTGELFF	TGTGCCAGCAGCTTATCCTCTTTGGGGGAAGCGAACACCGGGGAGCTGTTTTTT
TRBV4-1	NA	NA	TRBJ1-4	CASSQAPGGTRGEKLFF	TGCGCCAGCAGCCAAGCTCCCGGCGGGACGAGGGGCGAAAAACTGTTTTTT